The 10 T cell receptor beta chains presented below share a single source sample, sequenced in a study of cytomegalovirus exposure and HLA in healthy donors. Data came from immunoSEQ multiplex PCR; TCRdb stores just in-frame clones and leaves some out. The repertoire includes 200,000 to 250,000 clones, around nine tenths of them detected once, and more than 1% sits in the top ten. Source material: PBMCs. All receptors derive from a woman younger than 30 in good health and CMV-seronegative.

This chain links TRBV29-1 with TRBJ2-3; 7 nucleotides line up with TRBD1. CDR3 size: 17 residues. V lost 2 bases and J lost 2; bases outside the gene matches: 13. Germline values: CDR1 SQVTM, CDR2 ANQGSEA. CDR3 sequence reads: CSVEPIKQGRFTDTQYF. DNA of the CDR3: TGCAGCGTTGAACCTATCAAACAGGGGCGCTTCACAGATACGCAGTATTTT.

This chain links TRBV7-9 with TRBJ2-6; 10 bases align to TRBD1. V dropped 4 bases and J dropped 4; count of bases not matched to a gene: 10. The CDR3 is 18 residues long. Germline V lookup: CDR1 SEHNR, CDR2 FQNEAQ (reference sequence). The CDR3 DNA reads TGTGCCAGCAGCTCGAGTGGACAGGGGGGTTCCGGGGCCAACGTCCTGACTTTC. Protein: CASSSSGQGGSGANVLTF.

The chain combines TRBV11-2 with TRBJ2-3, with D perhaps TRBD2 (6 bases). Germline V gives CDR1 SGHAT, CDR2 FQNNGV. This CDR3 comprises 16 residues. Trimming took off 1 base at V and 3 bases at J, with 14 bases between the two ends. The CDR3 reads CASSLVGGTATDTQYF. In DNA form, the CDR3 reads TGTGCCAGCAGCTTAGTGGGCGGGACTGCTACAGATACGCAGTATTTT.

The rearrangement joins TRBV6-5 to TRBJ2-2; 7 positions match TRBD1. Per the germline V gene, CDR1 is MNHEY and CDR2 is SVGAGI. Losses at the gene ends were 6 bases for V and 2 bases for J; bases not matched to a gene: 6. CDR3 length equals 15 residues. CDR3 bases: TGTGCCAGCAGCCCCAGACAGGGAAACACCGGGGAGCTGTTTTTT. This encodes CASSPRQGNTGELFF.

CDR3 DNA: TGTGCCAGCTCCCCCATTGCCGGGACTCCGGTCCCCTACGAGCAGTACTTC. This gives the protein CASSPIAGTPVPYEQYF. The chain couples TRBV18 to TRBJ2-7; tentatively, D is TRBD2 (6 bases). The germline V gene has CDR1 KGHSH and CDR2 LQKENI. The CDR3 has 17 residues. V was pared by 6 bases and J by 2 bases, with 23 bases between.

The chain couples TRBV27 to TRBJ2-1; TRBD1 matches 8 bases. CDR1 is MNHEY and CDR2 is SMNVEV in the germline V gene (reference sequence). V was pared by 1 base and J by 6 bases, with 5 bases of the junction left unmatched. This CDR3 contains 15 residues. The DNA for the CDR3 is TGTGCCAGCAGTTTATATTACACAGGGGGCAATGAGCAGTTCTTC. Its translation: CASSLYYTGGNEQFF.

This clone has just one count. The gene calls are TRBV19 and TRBJ1-2; TRBD1 aligns across 10 bases. CDR3 size: 16 residues. V was pared by 5 bases and J by 8 bases, with 14 bases of the junction left unmatched. From germline, CDR1 is LNHDA and CDR2 SQIVND (reference sequence). DNA of the CDR3: TGTGCCAGTAGTTCCGGGGACAGGGGATATCCGGAGGGCTACACCTTC. It is translated as CASSSGDRGYPEGYTF.

The rearrangement joins TRBV6-5 to TRBJ2-2; TRBD1 is a possible D gene (5 bases). The germline V gene encodes CDR1 MNHEY and CDR2 SVGAGI. There are 16 residues in the CDR3. Trimming took off 0 bases at V and 7 bases at J, with 15 bases between the two ends. This CDR3 reads CASSYSSWQGNGELFF. In nucleotides, the CDR3 is TGTGCCAGCAGTTACTCGTCTTGGCAGGGTAACGGGGAGCTGTTTTTT.

This clone was picked up one time. The rearrangement joins TRBV10-1 to TRBJ2-5; 7 nucleotides agree with TRBD1. Losses at the gene ends were 3 bases for V and 5 bases for J; bases not matched to a gene: 6. This CDR3 comprises 14 residues. Per the germline V gene, CDR1 is WNHNN and CDR2 is SYGVQD (reference sequence). CDR3 nucleotide sequence: TGCGCCAGCAGTGAATCACAGGGGTGGGAGACCCAGTACTTC. Amino acid sequence: CASSESQGWETQYF.

The V gene is TRBV30, the J gene TRBJ2-7; TRBD2 matches 15 bases. The CDR3 consists of 16 residues. J gave up 2 bases and V 1 base, and 3 bases lay outside the gene matches. From germline, CDR1 is GTSNPN and CDR2 SVGIG (reference sequence). The CDR3 is CAWSGGLAGGPYEQYF. CDR3 in DNA: TGTGCCTGGAGTGGGGGACTAGCGGGGGGCCCCTACGAGCAGTACTTC. Full variable domain (missing parts from reference TRBV30 and TRBJ2-7): SQTIHQWPATLVQPVGSPLSLECTVEGTSNPNLYWYRQAAGRGLQLLFYSVGIGQISSEVPQNLSASRPQDRQFILSSKKLLLSDSGFYLCAWSGGLAGGPYEQYFGPGTRLTVT.